This is a list of T cell receptor beta chains from one sample in a study of glioma-infiltrating T cells. TCRdb called the multiplex PCR reads again in MiXCR, with one record for every CDR3 protein. Of approximately 10,000 distinct CDR3 sequences listed, about three fifths are singletons. Sequences were obtained from glioma tissue, nonneoplastic brain tissue, or PBMCs (not recorded which). The receptors shown here come from a human donor with low-grade glioma or glioblastoma, undergoing nonglioma brain surgery, or in good health (not recorded which). Both conserved end residues are part of each CDR3. A D gene is named only where the DNA matches it firmly. The size entry is marked missing in some rows and otherwise reads once, few, many or a size class.

V	J	size	D	DNA	CDR3
TRBV7-6	TRBJ2-3	medium-sized	.	TGTGCCAGCAGCTTGGGCCGAGATACGCAGTATTTT	CASSLGRDTQYF
TRBV4-3	TRBJ1-1	.	.	TGCGCCAGCAGCCAAGATGGGGGGCGGGTGGGGAACACTGAAGATTTCTTT	CASSQDGGRVGNTEDFF
TRBV4-1	TRBJ1-6	medium-sized	TRBD1	TGCGCCAGCAGCACAGGGGAAACCTCACCCCTCCACTTT	CASSTGETSPLHF
TRBV2	TRBJ2-7	.	.	TGTGCCATCGACCAGAGGGGGGACGGGTCCTACGAGCAGTACTTC	CAIDQRGDGSYEQYF
TRBV6-5	TRBJ2-5	.	TRBD1	TGTGCCAGCAGTTACGTTACAGGGGGACCGGAGACCCAGTACTTC	CASSYVTGGPETQYF
TRBV6-2/TRBV6-3	TRBJ2-7	.	.	TGTGCCAGCAGTTACTGGAGGGGTCCCGGCTACGAGCAGTGCTTC	CASSYWRGPGYEQCF
TRBV20-1	TRBJ2-1	.	TRBD2	TGCAGTGCTAGAGGACAGACTAGCGGGAGGGCCAATATGGGGTCCTACAATGAGCAGTTCTTC	CSARGQTSGRANMGSYNEQFF
TRBV27	TRBJ2-3	.	TRBD2	TGTGCCAGCAGTTTCAGACTAGCGGGGATTTTGGATACGCAGTATTTT	CASSFRLAGILDTQYF
TRBV20-1	TRBJ2-5	.	.	TGCAGTGCTCCCCTTCATACTAGCAGGGTTGAGACCAAGTACTTC	CSAPLHTSRVETKYF
TRBV3-1	TRBJ2-3	.	.	TGTGTCTGCACTCATCTGGGGTCCCAGGATACGCAGTATTTT	CVCTHLGSQDTQYF
TRBV29-1	TRBJ2-1	.	.	TGCAGCGTTACGAGGGACAATGAGAAGCTCTTC	CSVTRDNEKLF
TRBV29-1	TRBJ1-1	many	.	TGCAGCGTTCAACTCACAGCGAACACTGAAGCTTTCTTT	CSVQLTANTEAFF
TRBV5-1	TRBJ2-7	.	.	.	CASSFYICSASGTSYEQYF
TRBV30	TRBJ2-2	few	.	TGTGCCTGGAGTCAGGGAAGCCCCGGGGAGCTGTTTTTT	CAWSQGSPGELFF
TRBV29-1	TRBJ2-1	many	TRBD1	TGCAGCGTTGAAAGGACAGGGGGCGCTGAGCAGTTCTTC	CSVERTGGAEQFF
TRBV7-9	TRBJ2-7	.	TRBD1	TGTGCCAGCTCCTGGACAGGGGCGGCCTACGAGCAGTACTTC	CASSWTGAAYEQYF
TRBV2	TRBJ1-3	many	.	TGTGCCAGCATGGGGACGCGGAGTCTCTCTGGAAACACCATATATTTT	CASMGTRSLSGNTIYF
TRBV6-1	TRBJ1-1	.	TRBD1	TGTGCCAGCAGTGAGACAGGGGACCACAATGAAGCTTTCTTT	CASSETGDHNEAFF
TRBV11-2	TRBJ1-1	many	TRBD1	TGTGCCAGCCGAGGGGAAGACAGGGCTACCACTGAAGCTTTCTTT	CASRGEDRATTEAFF
TRBV28	TRBJ2-7	.	.	TGTGCAAGCATCACGCCGGGTCTCTCCTACGAGCAGTACTTC	CASITPGLSYEQYF
TRBV15	TRBJ2-1	medium-sized	TRBD2	TGTGCCACCAGCAGGGGACTAGCGGACGTGGATGAGCAGTTCTTC	CATSRGLADVDEQFF
TRBV11-2	TRBJ1-4	once	TRBD1	TGTGCCAGCAGCCCTCAGGGGGGGAGCGCGACTAATGAAAAACTGTTTTTT	CASSPQGGSATNEKLFF
TRBV7-6	TRBJ1-1	.	.	TGTGCCAGCAGCTCCCAACAGGGCACTGAAGCTTCCTTT	CASSSQQGTEASF
TRBV20-1	TRBJ2-3	.	.	TGCAGTGCTATAGCTTGGCAAGATACGCAGTATTTT	CSAIAWQDTQYF
TRBV12-3/TRBV12-4	TRBJ2-7	.	.	TGTGCCAGCAGTGTGGCATCTAACTCCTACGAGCAGTACTTC	CASSVASNSYEQYF
TRBV2	TRBJ2-3	once	.	TGTGCCAGCAGTCGACCGGTACATGGTGCAGATACGCAGTATTTT	CASSRPVHGADTQYF
TRBV4-3	TRBJ2-7	.	.	TGCGCCAGCAGACCCAGGGAGGAAGGGTCCTACGAGCAGTACTTC	CASRPREEGSYEQYF
TRBV2	TRBJ1-6	few	.	TGTGCCAGCATTGCATGGAGTTCAAAGAATTCACCCCTCCACTTT	CASIAWSSKNSPLHF
TRBV6-1	TRBJ2-7	medium-sized	.	TGTGCCAGCAGTCCCGCCGGCGCAGGCGGTGCCTACGAGCAGTACTTC	CASSPAGAGGAYEQYF
TRBV5-6	TRBJ1-2	few	.	TGTGCCAGCAGCTTGGCCCGGCTTGCCTATGGCTACACCTTC	CASSLARLAYGYTF
TRBV7-8	TRBJ1-4	.	.	TGTGCTAACAGCTTAACGAAATGGGAAAAACTGTTTTTT	CANSLTKWEKLFF
TRBV14	TRBJ1-1	.	.	TGTGCCAGAAGCCAAGAGAGGGAAGGAACCACTGAAGCTTTCTTT	CARSQEREGTTEAFF
TRBV6-1	TRBJ2-3	medium-sized	TRBD1	TGTGCCAGCAGTCCCTGGGGACAGGGAAATTCTGATACGCAGTATTTT	CASSPWGQGNSDTQYF
TRBV3-1	TRBJ2-1	many	.	TGTGCCATCAGTCAAACAAGGGAGCAGTTCTTC	CAISQTREQFF
TRBV2	TRBJ2-5	many	.	TGTGCCAGCAGTCCCGACCGAGAGACCCAGTACTTC	CASSPDRETQYF
TRBV29-1	TRBJ2-5	many	.	TGCAGCGTTGCAAACGGAGAACTGGAGACCCAGTACTTC	CSVANGELETQYF
TRBV20-1	TRBJ2-3	medium-sized	.	TGCAGTGCTAGAGGCGGAATCCCAACAGATACGCAGTATTTT	CSARGGIPTDTQYF